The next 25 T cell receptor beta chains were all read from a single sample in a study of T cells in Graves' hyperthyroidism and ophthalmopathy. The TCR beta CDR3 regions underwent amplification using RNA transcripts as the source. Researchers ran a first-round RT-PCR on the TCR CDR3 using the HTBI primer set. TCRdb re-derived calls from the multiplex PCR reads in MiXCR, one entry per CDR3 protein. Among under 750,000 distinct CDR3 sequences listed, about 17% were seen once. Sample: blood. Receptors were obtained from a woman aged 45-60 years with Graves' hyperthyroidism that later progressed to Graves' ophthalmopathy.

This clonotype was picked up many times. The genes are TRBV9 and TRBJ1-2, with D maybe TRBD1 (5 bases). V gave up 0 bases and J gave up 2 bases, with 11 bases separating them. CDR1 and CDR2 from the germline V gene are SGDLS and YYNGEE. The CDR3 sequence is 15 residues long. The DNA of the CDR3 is TGTGCCAGCAGCGTAGGTGAGGGGCGCAACTATGGCTACACCTTC. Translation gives CASSVGEGRNYGYTF.

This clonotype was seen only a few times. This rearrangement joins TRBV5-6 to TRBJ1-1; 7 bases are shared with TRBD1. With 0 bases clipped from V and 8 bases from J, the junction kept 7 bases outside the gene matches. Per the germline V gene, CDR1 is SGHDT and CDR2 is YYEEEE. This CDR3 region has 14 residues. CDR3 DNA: TGTGCCAGCAGCTTGGCCAGTGAAGGGGGCGAAGCTTTCTTT. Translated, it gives CASSLASEGGEAFF.

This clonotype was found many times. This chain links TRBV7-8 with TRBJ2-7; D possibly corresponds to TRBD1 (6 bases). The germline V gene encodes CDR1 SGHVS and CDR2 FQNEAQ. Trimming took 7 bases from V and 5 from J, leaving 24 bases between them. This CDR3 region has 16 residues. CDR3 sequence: CASTLHTSGAQDEQYF. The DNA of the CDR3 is TGTGCCAGCACCCTACATACTTCAGGGGCCCAGGACGAGCAGTACTTC.

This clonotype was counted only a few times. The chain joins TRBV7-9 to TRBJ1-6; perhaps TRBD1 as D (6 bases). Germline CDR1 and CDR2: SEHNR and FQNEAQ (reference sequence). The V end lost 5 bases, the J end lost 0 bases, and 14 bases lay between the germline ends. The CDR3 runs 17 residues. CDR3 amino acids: CASSPWGGASYNSPLHF. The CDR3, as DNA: TGTGCCAGCAGCCCCTGGGGGGGCGCCTCCTATAATTCACCCCTCCACTTT.

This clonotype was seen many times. The CDR3 nucleotides read TGTGCCTGGAATTTGTTCCAAGAGACCCAGTACTTC. Translated: CAWNLFQETQYF. This chain joins TRBV30 and TRBJ2-5, with D unclear. V was trimmed by 4 bases and J by 1 base, leaving 7 bases between them. CDR1 is GTSNPN and CDR2 is SVGIG in the germline V gene (reference sequence). The CDR3 totals 12 residues.

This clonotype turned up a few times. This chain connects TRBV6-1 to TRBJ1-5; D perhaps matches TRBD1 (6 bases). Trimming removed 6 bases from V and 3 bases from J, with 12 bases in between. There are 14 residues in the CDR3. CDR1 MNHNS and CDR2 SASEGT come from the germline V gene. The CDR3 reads CASRPGTTNQPQHF. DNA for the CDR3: TGTGCCAGCAGGCCCGGGACAACCAATCAGCCCCAGCATTTT.

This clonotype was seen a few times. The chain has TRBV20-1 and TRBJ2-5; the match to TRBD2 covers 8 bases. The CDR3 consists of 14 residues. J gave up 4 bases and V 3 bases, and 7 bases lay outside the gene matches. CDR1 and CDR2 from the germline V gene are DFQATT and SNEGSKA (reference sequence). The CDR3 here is CSASYRGGPETQYF. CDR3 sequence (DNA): TGCAGTGCTAGTTATCGGGGGGGCCCAGAGACCCAGTACTTC.

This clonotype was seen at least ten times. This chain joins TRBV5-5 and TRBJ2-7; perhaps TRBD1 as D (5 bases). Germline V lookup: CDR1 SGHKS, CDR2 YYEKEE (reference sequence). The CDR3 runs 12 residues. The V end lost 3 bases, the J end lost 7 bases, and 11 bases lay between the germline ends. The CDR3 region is CASSSRVWEQYF. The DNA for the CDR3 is TGTGCCAGCAGCTCCAGGGTTTGGGAGCAGTACTTC. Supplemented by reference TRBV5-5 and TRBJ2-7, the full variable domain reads DAGVTQSPTHLIKTRGQQVTLRCSPISGHKSVSWYQQVLGQGPQFIFQYYEKEERGRGNFPDRFSARQFPNYSSELNVNALLLGDSALYLCASSSRVWEQYFGPGTRLTVT.

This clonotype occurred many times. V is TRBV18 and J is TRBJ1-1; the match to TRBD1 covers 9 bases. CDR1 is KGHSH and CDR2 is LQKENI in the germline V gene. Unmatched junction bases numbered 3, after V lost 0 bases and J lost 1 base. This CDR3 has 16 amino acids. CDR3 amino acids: CASSPPDRGENTEAFF. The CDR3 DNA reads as TGTGCCAGCTCACCACCGGACAGGGGAGAGAACACTGAAGCTTTCTTT.

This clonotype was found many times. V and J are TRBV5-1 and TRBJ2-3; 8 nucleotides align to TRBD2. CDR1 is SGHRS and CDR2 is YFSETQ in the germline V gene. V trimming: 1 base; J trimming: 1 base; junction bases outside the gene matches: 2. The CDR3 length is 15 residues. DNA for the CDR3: TGCGCCAGCAGCTTGATTAGCGGGGGCACAGATACGCAGTATTTT. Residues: CASSLISGGTDTQYF. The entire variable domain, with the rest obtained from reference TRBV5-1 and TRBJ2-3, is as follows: KAGVTQTPRYLIKTRGQQVTLSCSPISGHRSVSWYQQTPGQGLQFLFEYFSETQRNKGNFPGRFSGRQFSNSRSEMNVSTLELGDSALYLCASSLISGGTDTQYFGPGTRLTVL.

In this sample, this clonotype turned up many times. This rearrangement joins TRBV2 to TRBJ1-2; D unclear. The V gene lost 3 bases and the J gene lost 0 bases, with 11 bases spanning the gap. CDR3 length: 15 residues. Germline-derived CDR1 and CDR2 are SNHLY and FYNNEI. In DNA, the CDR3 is TGTGCCAGCAGTGAGCGGCGGATCTCTAACTATGGCTACACCTTC. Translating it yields CASSERRISNYGYTF.

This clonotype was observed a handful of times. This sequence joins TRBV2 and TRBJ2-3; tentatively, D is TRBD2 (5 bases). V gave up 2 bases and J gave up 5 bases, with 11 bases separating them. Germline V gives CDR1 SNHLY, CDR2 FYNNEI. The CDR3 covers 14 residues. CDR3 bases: TGTGCCAGCAGTGAACGCGGGCGCGGAGATACGCAGTATTTT. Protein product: CASSERGRGDTQYF. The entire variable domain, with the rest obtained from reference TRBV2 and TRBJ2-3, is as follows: EPEVTQTPSHQVTQMGQEVILRCVPISNHLYFYWYRQILGQKVEFLVSFYNNEISEKSEIFDDQFSVERPDGSNFTLKIRSTKLEDSAMYFCASSERGRGDTQYFGPGTRLTVL.

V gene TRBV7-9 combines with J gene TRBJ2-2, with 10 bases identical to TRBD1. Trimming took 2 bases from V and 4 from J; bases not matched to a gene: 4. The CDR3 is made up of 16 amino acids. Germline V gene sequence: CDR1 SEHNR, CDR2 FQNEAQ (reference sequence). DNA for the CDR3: TGTGCCAGCAGCTTACCAAGGACAGGGGGCACCGGGGAGCTGTTTTTT. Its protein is CASSLPRTGGTGELFF.

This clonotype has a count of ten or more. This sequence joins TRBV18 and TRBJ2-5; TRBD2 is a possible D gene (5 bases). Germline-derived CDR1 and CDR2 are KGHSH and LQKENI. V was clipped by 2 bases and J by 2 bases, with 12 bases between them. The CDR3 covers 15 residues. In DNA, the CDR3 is TGTGCCAGCTCACCAACAACTAGTAGTCAAGAGACCCAGTACTTC. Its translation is CASSPTTSSQETQYF.

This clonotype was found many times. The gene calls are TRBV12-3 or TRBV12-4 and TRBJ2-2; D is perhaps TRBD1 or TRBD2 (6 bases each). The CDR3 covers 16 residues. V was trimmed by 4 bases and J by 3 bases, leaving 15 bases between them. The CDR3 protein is CASSWGGGLHTGELFF. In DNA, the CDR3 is TGTGCCAGCAGTTGGGGTGGGGGGCTTCACACCGGGGAGCTGTTTTTT.

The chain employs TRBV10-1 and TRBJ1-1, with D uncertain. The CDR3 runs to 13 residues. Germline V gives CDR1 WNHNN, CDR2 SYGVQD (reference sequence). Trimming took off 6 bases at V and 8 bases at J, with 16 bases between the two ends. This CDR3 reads CASRAISDGEAFF. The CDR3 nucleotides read TGCGCCAGCAGGGCTATCTCCGATGGAGAAGCTTTCTTT.

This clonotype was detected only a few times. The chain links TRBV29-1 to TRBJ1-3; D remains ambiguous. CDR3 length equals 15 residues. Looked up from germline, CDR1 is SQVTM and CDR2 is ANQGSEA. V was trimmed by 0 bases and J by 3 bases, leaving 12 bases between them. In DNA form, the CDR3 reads TGCAGCGTTGAAGATCAAAGGACTGTTGGAAACACCATATATTTT. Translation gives CSVEDQRTVGNTIYF.

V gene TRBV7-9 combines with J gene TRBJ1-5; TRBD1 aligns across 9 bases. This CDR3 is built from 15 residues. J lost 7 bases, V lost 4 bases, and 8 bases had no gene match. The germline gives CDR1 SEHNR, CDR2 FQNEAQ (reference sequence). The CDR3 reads CASSSTGTGTQPQHF. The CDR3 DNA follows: TGTGCCAGCAGCTCCACCGGGACAGGGACACAGCCCCAGCATTTT.

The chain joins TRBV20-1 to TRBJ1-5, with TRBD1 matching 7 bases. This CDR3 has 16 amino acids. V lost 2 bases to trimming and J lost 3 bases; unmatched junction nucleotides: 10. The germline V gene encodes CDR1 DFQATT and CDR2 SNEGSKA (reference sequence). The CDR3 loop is CSARPPQGQSNQPQHF. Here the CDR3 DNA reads TGCAGTGCTAGACCTCCCCAGGGACAGTCCAATCAGCCCCAGCATTTT.

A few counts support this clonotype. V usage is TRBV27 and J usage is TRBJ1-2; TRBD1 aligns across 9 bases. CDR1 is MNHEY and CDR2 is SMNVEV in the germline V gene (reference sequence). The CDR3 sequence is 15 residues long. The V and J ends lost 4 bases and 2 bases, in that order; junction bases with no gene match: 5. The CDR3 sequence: CASSSTDRGNYGYTF. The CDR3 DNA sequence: TGTGCCAGCAGTTCAACCGACAGGGGGAACTATGGCTACACCTTC.

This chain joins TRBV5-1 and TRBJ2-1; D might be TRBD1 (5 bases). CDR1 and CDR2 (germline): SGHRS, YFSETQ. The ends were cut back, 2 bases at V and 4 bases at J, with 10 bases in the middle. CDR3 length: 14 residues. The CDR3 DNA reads TGCGCCAGCAGCTTCTTACAGGAATACAATGAGCAGTTCTTC. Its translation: CASSFLQEYNEQFF. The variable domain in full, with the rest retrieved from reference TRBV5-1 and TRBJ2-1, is KAGVTQTPRYLIKTRGQQVTLSCSPISGHRSVSWYQQTPGQGLQFLFEYFSETQRNKGNFPGRFSGRQFSNSRSEMNVSTLELGDSALYLCASSFLQEYNEQFFGPGTRLTVL.

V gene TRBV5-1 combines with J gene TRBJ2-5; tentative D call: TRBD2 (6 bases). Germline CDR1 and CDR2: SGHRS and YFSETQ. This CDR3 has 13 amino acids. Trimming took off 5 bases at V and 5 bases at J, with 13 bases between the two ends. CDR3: CASRRGLAETQYF. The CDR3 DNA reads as TGCGCCAGCAGACGAGGGCTAGCGGAGACCCAGTACTTC. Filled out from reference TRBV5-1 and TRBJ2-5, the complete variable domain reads KAGVTQTPRYLIKTRGQQVTLSCSPISGHRSVSWYQQTPGQGLQFLFEYFSETQRNKGNFPGRFSGRQFSNSRSEMNVSTLELGDSALYLCASRRGLAETQYFGPGTRLLVL.

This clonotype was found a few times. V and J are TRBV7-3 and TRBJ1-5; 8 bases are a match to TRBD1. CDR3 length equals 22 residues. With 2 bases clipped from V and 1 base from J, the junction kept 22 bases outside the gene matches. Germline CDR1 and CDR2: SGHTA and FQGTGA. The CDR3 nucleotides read TGTGCCAGCAGCTTATTCCCTCGACCGGACAGGGATGACACCCCAAGCAATCAGCCCCAGCATTTT. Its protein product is CASSLFPRPDRDDTPSNQPQHF. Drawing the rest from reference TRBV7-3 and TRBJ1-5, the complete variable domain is GAGVSQTPSNKVTEKGKYVELRCDPISGHTALYWYRQSLGQGPEFLIYFQGTGAADDSGLPNDRFFAVRPEGSVSTLKIQRTERGDSAVYLCASSLFPRPDRDDTPSNQPQHFGDGTRLSIL.

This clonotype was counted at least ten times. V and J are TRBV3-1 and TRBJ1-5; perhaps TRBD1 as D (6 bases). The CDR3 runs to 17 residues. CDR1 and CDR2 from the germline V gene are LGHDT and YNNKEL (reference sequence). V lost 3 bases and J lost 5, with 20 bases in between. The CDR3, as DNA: TGTGCCAGCAGCCATTCCCAGAAGTGGGGGGCCGATCAGCCCCAGCATTTT. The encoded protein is CASSHSQKWGADQPQHF. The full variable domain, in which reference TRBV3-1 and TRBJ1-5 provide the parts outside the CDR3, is DTAVSQTPKYLVTQMGNDKSIKCEQNLGHDTMYWYKQDSKKFLKIMFSYNNKELIINETVPNRFSPKSPDKAHLNLHINSLELGDSAVYFCASSHSQKWGADQPQHFGDGTRLSIL.

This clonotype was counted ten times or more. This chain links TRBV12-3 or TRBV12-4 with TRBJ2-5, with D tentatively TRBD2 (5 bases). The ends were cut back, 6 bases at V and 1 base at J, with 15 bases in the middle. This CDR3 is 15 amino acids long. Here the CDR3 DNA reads TGTGCCAGCAGCCCAGGACTGGGGAGCCAAGAGACCCAGTACTTC. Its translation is CASSPGLGSQETQYF.